This entry lists 26 T cell receptor beta chains sequenced from one sample in a study of vaccination and CD4 T cells after COVID-19. TCRdb recomputed calls from the PCR reads with MiXCR, one row per CDR3 protein. The sample lists 20,000 or so distinct CDR3 sequences; less than 65% were seen once. Sequencing was performed on CD4+ T cells from blood, taken after SARS-CoV-2 vaccination. These receptors all stem from a human donor who had recovered from COVID-19.

There are a few counts of this clonotype. The CDR3 region is CAWSVLGGVETQYF. The CDR3 DNA sequence: TGTGCCTGGAGTGTATTGGGCGGAGTAGAGACCCAGTACTTC. V and J are TRBV30 and TRBJ2-5; D unresolved. CDR1 and CDR2 from the germline V gene are GTSNPN and SVGIG (reference sequence). Trimming removed 0 bases at V and 4 bases at J, with 12 bases between. The CDR3 is 14 amino acids.

The chain joins TRBV20-1 to TRBJ2-3; 13 positions agree with TRBD2. Losses at the gene ends were 6 bases for V and 6 bases for J; bases not matched to a gene: 9. Germline values: CDR1 DFQATT, CDR2 SNEGSKA (reference sequence). This CDR3 is built from 15 residues. The CDR3 DNA sequence: TGCAGTGCCACGGGACTAGCGGGGCTGGCGGATACGCAGTATTTT. This sequence encodes CSATGLAGLADTQYF.

This chain connects TRBV21-1 to TRBJ2-5. TRBV21-1 is noted as a pseudogene. The CDR3 has 14 residues. In nucleotides, the CDR3 is TGTGCCAACAGCAAACTTGAGTACCAAGAGACCCAGTACTTC. This codes for CANSKLEYQETQYF.

The gene calls are TRBV5-1 and TRBJ2-7, with TRBD2 identical over 9 bases. The CDR3 consists of 15 residues. Per germline, CDR1 SGHRS and CDR2 YFSETQ. V lost 0 bases to trimming and J lost 6 bases; unmatched junction nucleotides: 7. In nucleotides, the CDR3 is TGCGCCAGCAGCTTGGCCGGGGGACTAGCTGTCGAGCAGTACTTC. This sequence encodes CASSLAGGLAVEQYF.

This chain joins TRBV6-1 and TRBJ2-7; 15 bases match TRBD2. The germline V gene has CDR1 MNHNS and CDR2 SASEGT. The junction had 10 bases not matched to a gene; V was cut back by 4 bases and J by 3 bases. The CDR3 runs to 18 residues. The CDR3 DNA is TGTGCCAGCAGTGGGACTAGCGGGAGGGCATGGGGGGACTACGAGCAGTACTTC. Its translation is CASSGTSGRAWGDYEQYF.

The rearrangement uses TRBV20-1 and TRBJ2-1; weak D call: TRBD2 (6 bases). The CDR3 is made up of 15 amino acids. The germline V gene encodes CDR1 DFQATT and CDR2 SNEGSKA (reference sequence). V gave up 5 bases and J gave up 4 bases, with 18 bases separating them. The CDR3 is CSAALGGTLYNEQFF. CDR3 bases: TGCAGTGCTGCACTCGGTGGGACTCTTTACAATGAGCAGTTCTTC.

The chain recombines TRBV4-1 with TRBJ2-5; D gene uncertain. This CDR3 region has 13 residues. Germline V gene lookup returns CDR1 MGHRA and CDR2 YSYEKL. V lost 2 bases and J 4 bases, leaving 8 bases between the germline ends. Here the CDR3 DNA reads TGCGCCAGCAGCCAAATATATCCAGAGACCCAGTACTTC. This translates into CASSQIYPETQYF.

A few counts support this clonotype. The genes are TRBV2 and TRBJ2-2, with TRBD2 matching 12 bases. V lost 7 bases, J lost 7 bases, and 16 bases stayed unmatched. The germline V gene has CDR1 SNHLY and CDR2 FYNNEI. CDR3 length equals 18 residues. This CDR3 is CASNTYPGLAGDVGELFF. DNA of the CDR3: TGTGCCAGCAATACTTACCCGGGACTAGCGGGTGATGTCGGGGAGCTGTTTTTT.

This clonotype was picked up a small number of times. The chain combines TRBV7-8 with TRBJ2-4, with 7 bases identical to TRBD2. This CDR3 is 17 amino acids long. CDR1 is SGHVS, CDR2 FQNEAQ, per germline. Losses at the gene ends were 0 bases for V and 0 bases for J; bases not matched to a gene: 5. CDR3 in DNA: TGTGCCAGCAGCTTAGCGCGCCCTAGCGGAGCCAAAAACATTCAGTACTTC. It translates to CASSLARPSGAKNIQYF.

The count of this clonotype is one. The genes are TRBV7-9 and TRBJ1-1; D might be TRBD1 (5 bases). V was pared by 3 bases and J by 1 base, with 12 bases between. Germline loops: CDR1 SEHNR, CDR2 FQNEAQ (reference sequence). This CDR3 is built from 15 residues. The CDR3 DNA sequence: TGTGCCAGCAGCTTGTTCGGGGCCACGAACACTGAAGCTTTCTTT. It translates to CASSLFGATNTEAFF.

The rearrangement joins TRBV6-2 or TRBV6-3 to TRBJ2-1; D is undetermined. Germline CDR1 reads MNHEY; CDR2 reads SVGEGT. V lost 6 bases and J 0 bases, leaving 6 bases between the germline ends. This CDR3 region has 13 residues. The CDR3 protein is CASSSYSYNEQFF. The CDR3 bases are TGTGCCAGCAGCTCATACTCCTACAATGAGCAGTTCTTC.

The chain uses TRBV20-1 and TRBJ2-1; TRBD2 aligns across 7 bases. The CDR3 is made up of 14 amino acids. Germline V gene sequence: CDR1 DFQATT, CDR2 SNEGSKA (reference sequence). J gave up 1 base and V 6 bases, and 6 bases lay outside the gene matches. CDR3: CSAGPSGSYNEQFF. In nucleotides, the CDR3 is TGCAGTGCGGGTCCTAGCGGTTCCTACAATGAGCAGTTCTTC.

V gene TRBV20-1 combines with J gene TRBJ2-3, with unresolved D. The CDR3 spans 10 residues. Trimming removed 6 bases from V and 6 bases from J, with 7 bases in between. Germline CDR1 and CDR2: DFQATT and SNEGSKA (reference sequence). The CDR3 DNA reads as TGCAGTGCCCCACGGGATACGCAGTATTTT. Translating gives CSAPRDTQYF.

V and J are TRBV19 and TRBJ2-1; 7 bases line up with TRBD2. The CDR3 sequence is 16 residues long. From germline, CDR1 is LNHDA and CDR2 SQIVND (reference sequence). The V segment lost 9 bases and the J segment 3 bases; nucleotides outside the gene matches: 14. The CDR3 reads CASRLAGWSNYNEQFF. The CDR3 nucleotides are TGTGCCAGCCGACTAGCTGGATGGTCCAACTACAATGAGCAGTTCTTC.

The chain couples TRBV27 to TRBJ1-1, with D unclear. In germline, CDR1 is MNHEY, CDR2 SMNVEV (reference sequence). The CDR3 extends over 16 amino acids. V gave up 1 base and J gave up 0 bases, with 12 bases separating them. The CDR3 region has the DNA TGTGCCAGCAGTTTATGGGCAGGAGGGATGAACACTGAAGCTTTCTTT. Encoded protein: CASSLWAGGMNTEAFF.

The chain has TRBV6-2 or TRBV6-3 and TRBJ2-7, with a weak D call TRBD1 (6 bases). The ends were cut back, 6 bases at V and 6 bases at J, with 12 bases in the middle. Germline CDR1 MNHEY, CDR2 SVGEGT. The CDR3 loop spans 12 amino acids. In nucleotides, the CDR3 is TGTGCCAGCAGCCGCCCAGGGGTCGAGCAGTACTTC. It is translated as CASSRPGVEQYF.

The V gene is TRBV6-1, the J gene TRBJ2-7; TRBD1 matches 7 bases. With 1 base clipped from V and 7 bases from J, the junction kept 16 bases outside the gene matches. Germline CDR1 reads MNHNS; CDR2 reads SASEGT. The CDR3 consists of 17 residues. CDR3 in amino acids: CASSEVGGRLVPVEQYF. The CDR3 nucleotides read TGTGCCAGCAGTGAAGTAGGGGGCCGGCTAGTACCTGTGGAGCAGTACTTC.

The chain combines TRBV15 with TRBJ1-2; D uncertain. Germline CDR1 and CDR2: LNHNV and YYDKDF (reference sequence). Trimming took 3 bases from V and 0 from J, leaving 11 bases between them. The CDR3 loop spans 15 amino acids. CDR3 nucleotides: TGTGCCACCAGCAGTGGAGCACTATCTAACTATGGCTACACCTTC. Protein product: CATSSGALSNYGYTF.

The gene calls are TRBV10-1 and TRBJ1-2, with D uncertain. V lost 2 bases and J 4 bases, leaving 8 bases between the germline ends. This CDR3 has 13 amino acids. Germline CDR1 WNHNN, CDR2 SYGVQD (reference sequence). CDR3 DNA sequence: TGCGCCAGCAGTGAGGGACTTCTCTATGGCTACACCTTC. Translation: CASSEGLLYGYTF.

This clonotype was seen a handful of times. The rearrangement joins TRBV20-1 to TRBJ1-2; 7 bases are shared with TRBD1. CDR3 length: 14 residues. Germline CDR1 reads DFQATT; CDR2 reads SNEGSKA (reference sequence). J lost 4 bases, V lost 3 bases, and 8 bases had no gene match. The DNA for the CDR3 is TGCAGTGCTAGCGCAGGGGGTACGGGCTATGGCTACACCTTC. It specifies CSASAGGTGYGYTF.

The V gene is TRBV7-6, the J gene TRBJ2-1; the D gene is possibly TRBD2 (6 bases). The CDR3 is made up of 15 amino acids. Germline loops: CDR1 SGHVS, CDR2 FNYEAQ. With 2 bases removed from V and 4 bases from J, the gap between germline ends came to 12 bases. In DNA form, the CDR3 reads TGTGCCAGCAGCTTACGGGAGAGTGCATACAATGAGCAGTTCTTC. It yields the protein CASSLRESAYNEQFF.

The genes are TRBV14 and TRBJ1-6, with 7 bases lining up with TRBD1. The germline V gene encodes CDR1 SGHDN and CDR2 FVKESK. The CDR3 is 15 residues long. Trimming cost V 0 bases and J 7 bases; bases outside gene matches: 3. The CDR3 nucleotides are TGTGCCAGCAGCCAAGAAGGCAGGGGGAATTCACCCCTCCACTTT. Amino acids: CASSQEGRGNSPLHF.

This rearrangement joins TRBV19 to TRBJ2-7; 7 nucleotides line up with TRBD1. The CDR3 contains 15 residues. CDR1 is LNHDA, CDR2 SQIVND, per germline (reference sequence). V dropped 5 bases and J dropped 2; count of bases not matched to a gene: 9. As DNA, the CDR3 is TGTGCCAGTAGTCCCCGGGACAGTCCCCCCTACGAGCAGTACTTC. This codes for CASSPRDSPPYEQYF.

Note on this clonotype: A junction boundary mismatches the germline segment, possibly from a read error. The chain links TRBV20-1 to TRBJ2-1; TRBD2 aligns across 10 bases. The CDR3 extends over 14 amino acids. CDR1 and CDR2 from the germline V gene are DFQATT and SNEGSKA (reference sequence). The CDR3 nucleotides are TGCAGTGCCCCCGACGGGACTAGCGTCACAAATTCGGTCTTC. Protein product: CSAPDGTSVTNSVF.

The chain recombines TRBV7-9 with TRBJ2-2; D call uncertain. This CDR3 spans 14 amino acids. Germline values: CDR1 SEHNR, CDR2 FQNEAQ (reference sequence). The V and J ends lost 3 bases and 5 bases respectively, with 10 bases between them. As DNA, the CDR3 is TGTGCCAGCAGCTTTAACCATGAGACCGGGGAGCTGTTTTTT. Translating it yields CASSFNHETGELFF.

The genes are TRBV20-1 and TRBJ2-3; 14 bases align to TRBD2. CDR1 is DFQATT and CDR2 is SNEGSKA in the germline V gene (reference sequence). Germline trimming cut 7 bases from V and 4 bases from J; bases unmatched to any gene: 10. The CDR3 spans 16 residues. The CDR3: CSVGTSGSGLPDTQYF. The CDR3 DNA reads TGCAGTGTCGGGACTAGCGGGAGCGGGTTACCAGATACGCAGTATTTT.